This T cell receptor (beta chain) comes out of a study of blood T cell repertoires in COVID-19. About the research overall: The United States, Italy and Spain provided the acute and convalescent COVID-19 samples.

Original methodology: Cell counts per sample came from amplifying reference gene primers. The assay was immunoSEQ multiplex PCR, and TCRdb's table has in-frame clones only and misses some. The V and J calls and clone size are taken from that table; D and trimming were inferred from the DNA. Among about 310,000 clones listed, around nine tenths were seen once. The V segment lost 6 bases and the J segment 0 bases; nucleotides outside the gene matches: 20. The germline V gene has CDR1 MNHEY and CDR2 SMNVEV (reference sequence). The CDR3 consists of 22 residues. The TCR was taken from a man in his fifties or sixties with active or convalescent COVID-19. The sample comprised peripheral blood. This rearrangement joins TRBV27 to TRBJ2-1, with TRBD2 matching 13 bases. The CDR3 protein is CASSPGGNEEGLAGSSYNEQFF. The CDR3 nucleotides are TGTGCCAGCAGCCCGGGGGGGAACGAGGAGGGACTAGCGGGGAGCTCCTACAATGAGCAGTTCTTC.